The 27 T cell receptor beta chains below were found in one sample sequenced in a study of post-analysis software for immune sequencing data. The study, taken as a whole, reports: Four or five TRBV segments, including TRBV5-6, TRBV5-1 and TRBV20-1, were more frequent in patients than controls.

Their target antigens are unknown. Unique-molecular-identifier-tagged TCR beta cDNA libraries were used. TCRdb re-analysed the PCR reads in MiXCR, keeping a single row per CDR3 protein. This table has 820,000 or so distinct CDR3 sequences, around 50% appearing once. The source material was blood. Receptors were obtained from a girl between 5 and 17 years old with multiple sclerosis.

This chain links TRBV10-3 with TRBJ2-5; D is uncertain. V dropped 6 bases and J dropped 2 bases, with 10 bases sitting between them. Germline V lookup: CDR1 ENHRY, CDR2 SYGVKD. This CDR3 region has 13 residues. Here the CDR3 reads CAIRFSQQETQYF. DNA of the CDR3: TGTGCCATCAGGTTTAGCCAACAAGAGACCCAGTACTTC.

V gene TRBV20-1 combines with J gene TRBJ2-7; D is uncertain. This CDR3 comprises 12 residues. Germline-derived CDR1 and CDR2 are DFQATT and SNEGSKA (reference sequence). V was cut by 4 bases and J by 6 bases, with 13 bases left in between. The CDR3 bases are TGCAGTGCTAACGAAGGGTTCGGCGAGCAGTACTTC. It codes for CSANEGFGEQYF.

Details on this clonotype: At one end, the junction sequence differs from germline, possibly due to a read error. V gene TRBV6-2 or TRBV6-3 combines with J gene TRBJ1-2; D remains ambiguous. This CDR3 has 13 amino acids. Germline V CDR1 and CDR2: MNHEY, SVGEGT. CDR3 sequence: CASKTTGNYGHTF. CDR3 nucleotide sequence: TGTGCCAGCAAAACCACCGGGAACTATGGCCACACCTTC.

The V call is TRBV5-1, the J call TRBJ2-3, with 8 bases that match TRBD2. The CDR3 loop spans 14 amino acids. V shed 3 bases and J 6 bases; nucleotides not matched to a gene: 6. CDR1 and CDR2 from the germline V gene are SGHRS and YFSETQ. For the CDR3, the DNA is TGCGCCAGCAGCTCGGGGACTAGTGCGGATACGCAGTATTTT. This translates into CASSSGTSADTQYF.

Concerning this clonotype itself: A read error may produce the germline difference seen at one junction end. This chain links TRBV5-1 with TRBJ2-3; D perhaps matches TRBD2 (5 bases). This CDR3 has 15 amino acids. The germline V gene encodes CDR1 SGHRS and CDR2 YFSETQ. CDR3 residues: CASRKIFSSTDAQYF. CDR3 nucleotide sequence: TGCGCCAGCAGGAAGATCTTCTCTAGCACAGATGCGCAGTATTTT.

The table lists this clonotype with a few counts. CDR3 residues: CASSPGTEYTEAFF. The CDR3 DNA is TGTGCCAGCAGTCCCGGGACAGAATACACTGAAGCTTTCTTT. The V call is TRBV12-3 or TRBV12-4, the J call TRBJ1-1, with 7 bases matching TRBD1. This CDR3 has 14 amino acids. V dropped 5 bases and J dropped 3; count of bases not matched to a gene: 6.

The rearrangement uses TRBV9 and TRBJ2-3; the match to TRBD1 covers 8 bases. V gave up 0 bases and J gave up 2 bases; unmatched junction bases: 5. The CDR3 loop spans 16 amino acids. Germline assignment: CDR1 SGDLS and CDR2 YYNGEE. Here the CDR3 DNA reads TGTGCCAGCAGCGTAGACCAGGGGGCCCCCACAGATACGCAGTATTTT. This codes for CASSVDQGAPTDTQYF. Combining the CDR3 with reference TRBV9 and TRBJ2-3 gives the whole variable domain DSGVTQTPKHLITATGQRVTLRCSPRSGDLSVYWYQQSLDQGLQFLIQYYNGEERAKGNILERFSAQQFPDLHSELNLSSLELGDSALYFCASSVDQGAPTDTQYFGPGTRLTVL.

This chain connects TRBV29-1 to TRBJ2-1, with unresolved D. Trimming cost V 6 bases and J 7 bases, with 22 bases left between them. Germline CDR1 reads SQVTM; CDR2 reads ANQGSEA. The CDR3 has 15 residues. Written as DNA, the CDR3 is TGCAGCGTCATTGATGGGCAGAAAGGAGAAAATGAGCAGTTCTTC. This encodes CSVIDGQKGENEQFF.

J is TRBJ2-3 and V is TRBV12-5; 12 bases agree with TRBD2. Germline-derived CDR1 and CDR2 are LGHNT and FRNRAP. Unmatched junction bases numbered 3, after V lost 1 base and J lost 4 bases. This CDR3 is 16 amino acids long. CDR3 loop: CASGLGLAGESDTQYF. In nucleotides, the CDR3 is TGTGCTAGTGGTTTGGGACTAGCGGGGGAATCAGATACGCAGTATTTT.

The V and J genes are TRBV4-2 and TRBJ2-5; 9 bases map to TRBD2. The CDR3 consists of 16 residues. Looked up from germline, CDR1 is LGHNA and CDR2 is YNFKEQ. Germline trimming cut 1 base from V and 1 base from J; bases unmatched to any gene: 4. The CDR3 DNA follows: TGTGCCAGCAGCCAAGGTAGCGGGGGCACCCAAGAGACCCAGTACTTC. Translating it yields CASSQGSGGTQETQYF.

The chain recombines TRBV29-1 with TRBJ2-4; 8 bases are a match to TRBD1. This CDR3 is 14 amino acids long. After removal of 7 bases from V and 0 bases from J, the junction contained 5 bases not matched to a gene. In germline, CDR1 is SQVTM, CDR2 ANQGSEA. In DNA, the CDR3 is TGCAGCGCCGGGACAGGACTAGCCAAAAACATTCAGTACTTC. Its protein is CSAGTGLAKNIQYF.

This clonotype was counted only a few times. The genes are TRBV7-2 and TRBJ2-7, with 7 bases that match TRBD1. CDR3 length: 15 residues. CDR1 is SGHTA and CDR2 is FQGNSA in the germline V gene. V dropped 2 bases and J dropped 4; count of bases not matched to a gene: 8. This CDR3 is CASSLLQGLQYEQYF. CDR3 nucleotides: TGTGCCAGCAGCTTACTACAGGGGCTCCAATACGAGCAGTACTTC.

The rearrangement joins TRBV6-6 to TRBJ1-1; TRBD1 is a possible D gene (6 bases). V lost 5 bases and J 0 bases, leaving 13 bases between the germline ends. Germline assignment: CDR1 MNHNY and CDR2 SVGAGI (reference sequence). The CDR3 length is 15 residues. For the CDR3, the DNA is TGTGCCAGCAGTCAGGGGTTAGGCATGAACACTGAAGCTTTCTTT. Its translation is CASSQGLGMNTEAFF.

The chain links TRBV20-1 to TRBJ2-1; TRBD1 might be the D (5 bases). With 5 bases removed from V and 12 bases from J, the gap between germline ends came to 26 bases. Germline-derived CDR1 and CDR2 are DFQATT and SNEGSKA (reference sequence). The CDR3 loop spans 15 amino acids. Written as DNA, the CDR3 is TGCAGTGCTCGCCAACAGGTTCAGCCGGATGATGGGCAGTTCTTC. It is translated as CSARQQVQPDDGQFF.

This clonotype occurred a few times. This CDR3 is CASSLSSEYNEQFF. CDR3 DNA sequence: TGCGCCAGCAGCTTGTCTAGCGAATACAATGAGCAGTTCTTC. The chain employs TRBV5-1 and TRBJ2-1; D perhaps matches TRBD2 (6 bases). This CDR3 region has 14 residues. V lost 1 base and J 4 bases, leaving 9 bases between the germline ends. The germline V gene has CDR1 SGHRS and CDR2 YFSETQ.

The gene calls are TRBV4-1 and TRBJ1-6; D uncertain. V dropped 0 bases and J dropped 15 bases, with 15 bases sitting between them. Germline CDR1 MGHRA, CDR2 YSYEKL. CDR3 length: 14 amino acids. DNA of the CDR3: TGCGCCAGCAGCCAAGATAGTGCAGGAGCTATCCTCCACTTT. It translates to CASSQDSAGAILHF.

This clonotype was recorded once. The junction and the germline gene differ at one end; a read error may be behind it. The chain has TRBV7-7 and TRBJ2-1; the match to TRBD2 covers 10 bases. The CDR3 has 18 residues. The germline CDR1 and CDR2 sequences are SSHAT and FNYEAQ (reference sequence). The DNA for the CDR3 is TGTGCTAGCAGGCACGCGGCTAGCGGGAGAATCGGCTACAATGAGCAGTTCTTC. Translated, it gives CASRHAASGRIGYNEQFF. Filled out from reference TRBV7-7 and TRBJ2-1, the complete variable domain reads GAGVSQSPRYKVTKRGQDVTLRCDPISSHATLYWYQQALGQGPEFLTYFNYEAQPDKSGLPSDRFSAERPEGSISTLTIQRTEQRDSAMYRCASRHAASGRIGYNEQFFGPGTRLTVL.

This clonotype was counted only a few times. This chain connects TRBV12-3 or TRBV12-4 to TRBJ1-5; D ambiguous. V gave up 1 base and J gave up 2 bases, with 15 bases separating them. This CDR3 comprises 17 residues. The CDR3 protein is CASSLETSGVRNQPQHF. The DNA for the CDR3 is TGTGCCAGCAGTTTAGAAACCTCCGGGGTGCGCAATCAGCCCCAGCATTTT.

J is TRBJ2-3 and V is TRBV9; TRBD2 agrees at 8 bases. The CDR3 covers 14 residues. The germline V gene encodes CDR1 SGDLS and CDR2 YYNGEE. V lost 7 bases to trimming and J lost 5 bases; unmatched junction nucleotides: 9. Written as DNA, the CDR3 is TGTGCCAGCTCTGTTCGAGCGGGAGTAGATACGCAGTATTTT. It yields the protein CASSVRAGVDTQYF.

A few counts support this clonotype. The CDR3 DNA follows: TGTGCCAGCAGCCCTTGGGACAGGGGGCGCGGCTACACCTTC. This sequence encodes CASSPWDRGRGYTF. The chain employs TRBV7-6 and TRBJ1-2, with TRBD1 matching 12 bases. Germline V gene lookup returns CDR1 SGHVS and CDR2 FNYEAQ. The CDR3 totals 14 residues. V lost 5 bases to trimming and J lost 8 bases; unmatched junction nucleotides: 6.

CDR3 residues: CASSLSQGANQPQHF. CDR3 nucleotides: TGTGCCAGCAGCTTATCCCAGGGGGCAAATCAGCCCCAGCATTTT. This chain connects TRBV5-6 to TRBJ1-5; 8 bases are a match to TRBD1. Germline V gene lookup returns CDR1 SGHDT and CDR2 YYEEEE. This CDR3 comprises 15 residues. V was pared by 2 bases and J by 4 bases, with 5 bases of the junction left unmatched.

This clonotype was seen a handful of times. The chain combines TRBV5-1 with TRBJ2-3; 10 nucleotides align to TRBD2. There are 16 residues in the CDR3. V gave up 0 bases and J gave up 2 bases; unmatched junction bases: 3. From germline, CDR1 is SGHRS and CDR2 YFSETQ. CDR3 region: CASSLDLAGDTDTQYF. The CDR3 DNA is TGCGCCAGCAGCTTGGATCTAGCGGGAGACACAGATACGCAGTATTTT.

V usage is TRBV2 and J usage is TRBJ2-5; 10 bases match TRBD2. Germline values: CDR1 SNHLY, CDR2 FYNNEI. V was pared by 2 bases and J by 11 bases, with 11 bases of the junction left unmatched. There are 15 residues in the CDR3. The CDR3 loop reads CASSEQAGGRSEQYF. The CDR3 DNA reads TGTGCCAGCAGTGAACAAGCGGGAGGGCGTAGTGAGCAGTACTTC. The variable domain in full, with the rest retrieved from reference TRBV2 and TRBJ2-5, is EPEVTQTPSHQVTQMGQEVILRCVPISNHLYFYWYRQILGQKVEFLVSFYNNEISEKSEIFDDQFSVERPDGSNFTLKIRSTKLEDSAMYFCASSEQAGGRSEQYFGPGTRLLVL.

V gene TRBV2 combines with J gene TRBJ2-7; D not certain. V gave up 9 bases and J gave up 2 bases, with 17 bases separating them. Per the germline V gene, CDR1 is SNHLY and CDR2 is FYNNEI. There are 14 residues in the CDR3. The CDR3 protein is CARRVPGSTYEQYF. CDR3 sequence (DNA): TGTGCCAGAAGGGTGCCAGGCAGCACCTACGAGCAGTACTTC.

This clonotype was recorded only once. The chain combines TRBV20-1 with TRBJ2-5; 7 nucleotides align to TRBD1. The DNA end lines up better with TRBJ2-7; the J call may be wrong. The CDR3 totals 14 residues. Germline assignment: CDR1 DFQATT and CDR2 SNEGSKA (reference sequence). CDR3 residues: CSARDRTGDYEQYF. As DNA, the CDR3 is TGCAGTGCTAGGGATCGGACAGGTGACTACGAGCAGTACTTC.

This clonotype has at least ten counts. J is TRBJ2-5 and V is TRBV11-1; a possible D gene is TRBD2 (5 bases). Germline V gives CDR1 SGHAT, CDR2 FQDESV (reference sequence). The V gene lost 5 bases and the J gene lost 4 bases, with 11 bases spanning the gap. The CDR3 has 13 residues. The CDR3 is CASSPGGGETQYF. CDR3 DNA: TGTGCCAGCAGCCCGGGCGGAGGAGAGACCCAGTACTTC.

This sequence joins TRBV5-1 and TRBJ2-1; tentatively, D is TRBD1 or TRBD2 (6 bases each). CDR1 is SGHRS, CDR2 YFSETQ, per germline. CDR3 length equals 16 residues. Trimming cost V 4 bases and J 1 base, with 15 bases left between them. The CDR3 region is CASSNEGGRSYNEQFF. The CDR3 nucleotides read TGCGCCAGCAGCAACGAGGGGGGCAGGTCCTACAATGAGCAGTTCTTC.